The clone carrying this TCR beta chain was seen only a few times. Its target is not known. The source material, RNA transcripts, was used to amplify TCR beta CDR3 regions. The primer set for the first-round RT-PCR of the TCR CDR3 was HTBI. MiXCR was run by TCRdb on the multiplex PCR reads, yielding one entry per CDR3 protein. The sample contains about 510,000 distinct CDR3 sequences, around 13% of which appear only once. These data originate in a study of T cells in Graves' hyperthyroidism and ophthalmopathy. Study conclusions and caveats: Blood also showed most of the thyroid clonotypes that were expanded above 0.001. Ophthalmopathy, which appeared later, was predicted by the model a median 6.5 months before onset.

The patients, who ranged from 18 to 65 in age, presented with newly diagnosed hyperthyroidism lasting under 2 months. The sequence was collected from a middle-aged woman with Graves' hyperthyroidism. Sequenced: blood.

Here the CDR3 reads CASRPGGRNYGYTF. The CDR3, as DNA: TGTGCCAGCAGACCCGGAGGGAGGAACTATGGCTACACCTTC. The chain employs TRBV3-1 and TRBJ1-2; D call uncertain. The V gene lost 6 bases and the J gene lost 2 bases, with 13 bases spanning the gap. This CDR3 has 14 amino acids. The germline V gene encodes CDR1 LGHDT and CDR2 YNNKEL (reference sequence).